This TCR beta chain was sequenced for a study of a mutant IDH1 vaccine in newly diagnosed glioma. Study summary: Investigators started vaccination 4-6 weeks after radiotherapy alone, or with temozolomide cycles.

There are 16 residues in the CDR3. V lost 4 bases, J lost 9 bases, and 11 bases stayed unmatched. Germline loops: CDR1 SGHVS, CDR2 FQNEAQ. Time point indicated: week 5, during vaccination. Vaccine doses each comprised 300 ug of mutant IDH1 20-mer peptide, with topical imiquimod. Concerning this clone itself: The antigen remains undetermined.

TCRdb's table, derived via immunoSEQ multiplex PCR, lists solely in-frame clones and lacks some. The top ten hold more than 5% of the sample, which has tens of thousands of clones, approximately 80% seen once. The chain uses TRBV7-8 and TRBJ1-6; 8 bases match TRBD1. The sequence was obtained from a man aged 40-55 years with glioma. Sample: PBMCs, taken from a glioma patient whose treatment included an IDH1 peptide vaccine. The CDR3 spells CASSYLNDRGGSPLHF. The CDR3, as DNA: TGTGCCAGCAGCTACTTGAATGACAGGGGAGGTTCACCCCTCCACTTT.